This T cell receptor beta chain is from a study of a mutant IDH1 vaccine in newly diagnosed glioma. Turning to the study itself: All eight of the vaccinations patients received fell in weeks 1, 3, 5, 7, 11, 15, 19 and 23. First vaccine doses came 4-6 weeks after radiotherapy alone, or with temozolomide cycles.

As concerns this clone: What it binds is not known.

Clones were read by immunoSEQ multiplex PCR, and TCRdb kept only the in-frame ones, dropping some. The table lists about 43,000 clones, 84% of them singletons. The time point was: week 23, last vaccination. Every vaccine dose comprised 300 ug of mutant IDH1 20-mer peptide plus topical imiquimod. The CDR3 spans 15 residues. Germline V CDR1 and CDR2: SGHRS, YFSETQ. V trimming: 2 bases; J trimming: 0 bases; junction bases outside the gene matches: 4. The sequences come from PBMCs, collected from a glioma patient whose treatment included an IDH1 peptide vaccine. V and J are TRBV5-1 and TRBJ2-7; 8 positions agree with TRBD2. This TCR came from a woman aged 18-29 years with glioma. Some clones in this sample may be carry-over from other donors' samples. The CDR3 reads CASSFGSGSSYEQYF. For the CDR3, the DNA is TGCGCCAGCAGCTTTGGAAGCGGGAGCTCCTACGAGCAGTACTTC.